These 18 T cell receptor beta chains originate from one sample sequenced in a study of blood T cells in healthy people across ages. The authors ran a second PCR of roughly 6 to 12 cycles using a sample-barcoded 5' primer and a J-beta primer mix. TCRdb re-called the 5' RACE reads through MiXCR, storing one row per CDR3 protein. The sample carries about 1,600,000 distinct CDR3 sequences, 42% recorded once. The specimen was blood. Receptor source: a woman under 30 in good health.

This sequence joins TRBV6-2 or TRBV6-3 and TRBJ2-1; the D is unclear. Trimming cost V 2 bases and J 7 bases, with 6 bases left between them. Germline-derived CDR1 and CDR2 are MNHEY and SVGEGT. The CDR3 loop spans 12 amino acids. The CDR3 here is CASSYGWNEQFF. CDR3 nucleotides: TGTGCCAGCAGTTACGGCTGGAATGAGCAGTTCTTC.

This sequence joins TRBV19 and TRBJ2-2; no clear D gene. Germline CDR1 and CDR2: LNHDA and SQIVND (reference sequence). Deletions cut 0 bases from V and 1 base from J, with 3 bases between. The CDR3 contains 14 residues. CDR3 DNA: TGTGCCAGTAGTATAGATGTGAACACCGGGGAGCTGTTTTTT. This encodes CASSIDVNTGELFF.

V gene TRBV7-8 combines with J gene TRBJ2-3; D remains unclear. Germline V gives CDR1 SGHVS, CDR2 FQNEAQ. V was trimmed by 1 base and J by 4 bases, leaving 12 bases between them. CDR3 length: 15 amino acids. Here the CDR3 DNA reads TGTGCCAGCAGCTTAGACCGGGCCCGATCAGATACGCAGTATTTT. As protein: CASSLDRARSDTQYF.

The chain couples TRBV7-8 to TRBJ2-5; D may match TRBD1 or TRBD2 (5 bases each). The length of the CDR3 is 15 residues. Germline values: CDR1 SGHVS, CDR2 FQNEAQ. V shed 3 bases and J shed 11 bases, with 22 bases lying between them. CDR3 amino acids: CASSLDTRGSGEQYF. DNA for the CDR3: TGTGCCAGCAGCTTGGATACTAGGGGAAGCGGTGAGCAGTACTTC.

This clonotype was seen a few times. The chain carries TRBV6-1 and TRBJ1-1; no reliable D call. Trimming pared 11 bases from V and 0 bases from J, leaving 16 bases between. The CDR3 is 14 amino acids. Germline lookup yields CDR1 MNHNS and CDR2 SASEGT. The DNA of the CDR3 is TGTGCCGTCTCTAGTAGGCCACTGAACACTGAAGCTTTCTTT. Translating it yields CAVSSRPLNTEAFF.

This chain links TRBV25-1 with TRBJ1-1, with D uncertain. V was clipped by 0 bases and J by 4 bases, with 15 bases between them. The CDR3 has 16 residues. Germline CDR1 and CDR2: MGHDK and SYGVNS. As DNA, the CDR3 is TGTGCCAGCAGTGAATATAGAAGTTACTTGATCACTGAAGCTTTCTTT. Its protein product is CASSEYRSYLITEAFF.

This clonotype was detected only a few times. V and J are TRBV9 and TRBJ1-2; TRBD1 might be the D (6 bases). Germline CDR1 is SGDLS and CDR2 is YYNGEE. The V and J ends lost 3 bases and 6 bases respectively, with 15 bases between them. There are 14 residues in the CDR3. CDR3 in amino acids: CASSARGGQNGYTF. In DNA, the CDR3 is TGTGCCAGCAGCGCGAGGGGGGGGCAAAATGGCTACACCTTC.

CDR3 in amino acids: CASSVGQRTYEQYF. The DNA of the CDR3 is TGTGCCAGCAGTGTGGGACAGAGGACCTACGAGCAGTACTTC. The chain joins TRBV2 to TRBJ2-7; 7 nucleotides align to TRBD1. Germline CDR1 reads SNHLY; CDR2 reads FYNNEI. The CDR3 has 14 amino acids. The junction had 5 bases not matched to a gene; V was cut back by 4 bases and J by 2 bases.

This chain links TRBV5-6 with TRBJ2-1, with D possibly being TRBD2 (6 bases). Trimming removed 0 bases from V and 0 bases from J, with 13 bases in between. This CDR3 has 17 residues. Germline V gene lookup returns CDR1 SGHDT and CDR2 YYEEEE. Here the CDR3 reads CASSLAGTAISYNEQFF. In nucleotides, the CDR3 is TGTGCCAGCAGCTTGGCAGGGACTGCTATCTCCTACAATGAGCAGTTCTTC.

Turning to this clonotype: An end of the junction differs from the germline gene, which may be a read error. The chain is built from TRBV5-1 and TRBJ2-1, with 8 nucleotides matching TRBD1. The germline CDR1 and CDR2 sequences are SGHRS and YFSETQ. The CDR3 covers 13 residues. The CDR3 region is CATSTGANNEQLF. DNA for the CDR3: TGCGCCACTTCGACAGGGGCTAACAATGAGCAGTTATTC. Using reference TRBV5-1 and TRBJ2-1 for the parts outside the CDR3, the full variable domain is KAGVTQTPRYLIKTRGQQVTLSCSPISGHRSVSWYQQTPGQGLQFLFEYFSETQRNKGNFPGRFSGRQFSNSRSEMNVSTLELGDSALYLCATSTGANNEQLFGPGTRLTVL.

This clonotype was seen ten or more times. This sequence joins TRBV29-1 and TRBJ2-5, with D possibly being TRBD1 (6 bases). The CDR3 length is 12 residues. Germline V gene sequence: CDR1 SQVTM, CDR2 ANQGSEA. The ends were cut back, 7 bases at V and 1 base at J, with 10 bases in the middle. CDR3 DNA: TGCAGCGCCCTGGACAGCCAAGAGACCCAGTACTTC. Its translation: CSALDSQETQYF.

V gene TRBV28 combines with J gene TRBJ2-6; 11 bases align to TRBD1. The V and J ends lost 3 bases and 6 bases, in that order; junction bases with no gene match: 10. From germline, CDR1 is MDHEN and CDR2 SYDVKM. The CDR3 runs to 18 residues. The DNA of the CDR3 is TGTGCCAGCAGTTTGCAGGGACAGGGGGGTTTCATGGCCAACGTCCTGACTTTC. This sequence encodes CASSLQGQGGFMANVLTF.

This clonotype was counted between two and nine times. The chain employs TRBV20-1 and TRBJ2-3, with TRBD2 identical over 7 bases. The germline CDR1 and CDR2 sequences are DFQATT and SNEGSKA (reference sequence). V shed 1 base and J 1 base; nucleotides not matched to a gene: 20. The CDR3 runs to 20 residues. DNA for the CDR3: TGCAGTGCTAGAGCCTCCCCCAAGGGCGGGGGATTTTGGGGCACAGATACGCAGTATTTT. Translation gives CSARASPKGGGFWGTDTQYF.

V and J are TRBV14 and TRBJ1-2; D not resolved. V lost 0 bases and J 6 bases, leaving 14 bases between the germline ends. Germline CDR1 SGHDN, CDR2 FVKESK. The CDR3 is 15 residues long. CDR3 sequence: CASSQDFAALDGYTF. CDR3 coding DNA: TGTGCCAGCAGCCAAGATTTCGCCGCTTTGGATGGCTACACCTTC.

This clonotype appeared a few times. Sequence at one end of the junction differs from germline and may be a read error. Here the CDR3 DNA reads TGTGCTAGCAGCCCGACAGATCTGCCGTCCTACAATGAGCAGTTCTTC. As protein: CASSPTDLPSYNEQFF. V and J are TRBV7-7 and TRBJ2-1, with TRBD1 as a possible D gene (5 bases). This CDR3 has 16 amino acids. Germline V gene data show CDR1 as SSHAT and CDR2 as FNYEAQ (reference sequence).

This clonotype was observed a handful of times. This sequence joins TRBV3-1 and TRBJ2-7, with D unresolved. V lost 6 bases to trimming and J lost 3 bases, with 12 bases between them. The germline CDR1 and CDR2 sequences are LGHDT and YNNKEL (reference sequence). This CDR3 is built from 13 residues. The CDR3 here is CASRSTHSYEQYF. As DNA, the CDR3 is TGTGCCAGCAGGTCGACTCATAGCTACGAGCAGTACTTC.

This clonotype appeared many times. The rearrangement links TRBV12-3 or TRBV12-4 to TRBJ2-7; D is possibly TRBD1 or TRBD2 (5 bases each). V lost 0 bases and J 3 bases, leaving 9 bases between the germline ends. The CDR3 runs 14 residues. CDR3 nucleotide sequence: TGTGCCAGCAGTTTAGCCGGGGCGTACTACGAGCAGTACTTC. As protein: CASSLAGAYYEQYF.

In the case of this clonotype: A read error may explain this, as a much larger clone is one base away. The chain couples TRBV10-3 to TRBJ2-3; D remains unclear. V dropped 7 bases and J dropped 4 bases, with 15 bases sitting between them. This CDR3 has 14 residues. Germline-derived CDR1 and CDR2 are ENHRY and SYGVKD. CDR3: CAIKVVSDADTQYF. Here the CDR3 DNA reads TGTGCCATCAAAGTGGTATCAGACGCAGATACGCAGTATTTT.